A selection of T cell receptor beta chains follows, all from one sample in a study of CD8+CD57+ T cells in acquired aplastic anemia. MiXCR, run by TCRdb on the reads, gives a single entry per CDR3 protein. The sample contains about 200,000 distinct CDR3 sequences, roughly 35% of which appear only once. Sequenced material: sorted CD4+, CD8+, or CD8+CD57+ T cells (not recorded which) from PBMCs. Receptors were obtained from a human donor in good health, serving as a control. The CDR3 runs from the conserved cysteine through the conserved F or W. D genes are given only for firm matches. Some rows have no size entry. The others give once, few or many, or a class for an expanded clone.

V gene	clone size	J gene	D gene	CDR3 DNA	CDR3 protein
TRBV2	many	TRBJ2-1	-	TGTGCCAGCTCGGTAGGGCTCAACAATGAGCAGTTCTTC	CASSVGLNNEQFF
TRBV10-1	many	TRBJ1-1	TRBD1	TGCGCCAGCAGTGCATATGGGGGGACAGCAGCTTTCTTT	CASSAYGGTAAFF
TRBV5-4	-	TRBJ1-2	-	TGTGCCAGCAGCTTAGATAGCGGGAGGAATGGCTACACCTTC	CASSLDSGRNGYTF
TRBV7-2	-	TRBJ2-7	-	TGTGCCAGCAGCTTATTGTACGAGCAGTACTTC	CASSLLYEQYF
TRBV7-8	many	TRBJ1-2	-	TGTGCCAGCAGCCCTGGGATTTTCTATGGCTACACCTTC	CASSPGIFYGYTF
TRBV5-1	once	TRBJ2-1	TRBD2	TGCGCCAGCAGCGGGGGGGACCTGGGGAATGAGCAGTTCTTC	CASSGGDLGNEQFF
TRBV7-9	-	TRBJ2-7	-	TGTGCCTTTGGGACGGCCGGTTCCTACGAGCAGTACTTC	CAFGTAGSYEQYF
TRBV9	-	TRBJ2-1	-	TGTGCCAGCAGCAGTCGATACAATGAGCAGTTCTTC	CASSSRYNEQFF
TRBV5-1	-	TRBJ2-5	-	TGCGCCAGCAGCTTGGTGCCAATTCAAGAGACCCAGTACTTC	CASSLVPIQETQYF
TRBV12-3/TRBV12-4	many	TRBJ1-2	TRBD1	TGTGCCAGCAGTATAAGACAGGGCAGCTATGGCTACACCTTC	CASSIRQGSYGYTF
TRBV7-3	few	TRBJ1-2	-	TGTGCCAGCTCACCAGGGGACGGCGGCTACACCTTC	CASSPGDGGYTF
TRBV10-3	-	TRBJ1-6	TRBD1	TGTGCCATCAGTAACACAGGGGGCCACAATTCACCCCCCCACTTT	CAISNTGGHNSPPHF
TRBV9	many	TRBJ2-1	-	TGTGCCAGCAGCGTAGACGCGGGCCACTCCTACAATGAGCAGTTCTTC	CASSVDAGHSYNEQFF
TRBV30	few	TRBJ2-7	-	TGTGCCTGTGCGGGACAGCTCACCTACGAGCAGTACTTC	CACAGQLTYEQYF
TRBV20-1	many	TRBJ1-1	TRBD1	TGCAGTGCTCCCGCCCTGACAGGGGGAGGCACTGAAGCTTTCTTT	CSAPALTGGGTEAFF
TRBV6-1	many	TRBJ2-3	-	TGTGCCAGCAGTCCACAGGGGAGGACAGATACGCAGTATTTT	CASSPQGRTDTQYF
TRBV20-1	-	TRBJ2-7	TRBD1	TGCAGTGCTAGCTTCGGGACAGAACCTCCCGAGCAGTACTTC	CSASFGTEPPEQYF
TRBV15	-	TRBJ2-7	-	TGTGCCACCAGCAGTCGGACGGGACACGAGCAGTACTTC	CATSSRTGHEQYF
TRBV2	-	TRBJ1-2	-	TGTGCCAGCAGTGGACTCCAGGGGGGCTACACCTTC	CASSGLQGGYTF
TRBV15	-	TRBJ1-5	-	TGTGCCACCAGCAGAGATCGTACCCCAGGGGTTCTGCCCCAGCATTTT	CATSRDRTPGVLPQHF
TRBV11-1	-	TRBJ1-3	TRBD1	TGTGCCAGCAGCTTACTTCCCGACAGGGGAGGTGGAAACACCATATATTTT	CASSLLPDRGGGNTIYF
TRBV24-1	-	TRBJ1-2	-	TGTGCCACCAGTGATTTGACCAGGGCTTCTGGCTACACCTTC	CATSDLTRASGYTF
TRBV10-3	-	TRBJ2-7	-	TGTGCCAGCAGCCCCGAGTTTACGACCGTGACTCGGGCCTACGAGCAGTACTTC	CASSPEFTTVTRAYEQYF
TRBV12-3/TRBV12-4	-	TRBJ1-1	-	TGTGCCAGCAGTTTAACCCTCAGTTTGGGTGAAGCTTTCTTT	CASSLTLSLGEAFF
TRBV9	many	TRBJ2-7	-	TGTGCCAGCAGCGTAGGGGGCCCCTACGAGCAGTACTTC	CASSVGGPYEQYF
TRBV20-1	many	TRBJ2-5	-	TGCAGTGCTAGGTGGGAGACCCAGTACTTC	CSARWETQYF
TRBV2	-	TRBJ1-6	TRBD1	TGTGCCAGCAGTGATAGGTTCGGACAGGGTGAAAATTCACCCCTCCACTTT	CASSDRFGQGENSPLHF
TRBV7-2	many	TRBJ1-1	-	TGTGCCAGCAGCCGAGATGTCGCTGAAGCTTTCTTT	CASSRDVAEAFF
TRBV12-5	once	TRBJ1-1	TRBD1	TGTGCTAGTGGTCCGCGGACAGGGGGCCGTAATGAAGCTTTCTTT	CASGPRTGGRNEAFF
TRBV2	many	TRBJ1-2	-	TGTGCCAGCATGCGCTATGGCTACACCTTC	CASMRYGYTF
TRBV4-1	many	TRBJ1-2	TRBD1	TGCGCCAGCAGCCAAGTCGTCGTCCGTAGGGACAGGGGAGTCGATGGCTACACCTTC	CASSQVVVRRDRGVDGYTF
TRBV19	many	TRBJ1-5	-	TGTGCCAGTAGTATTGCGTGGAAACAGGGACGACGGGGCAATCAGCCCCAGCATTTT	CASSIAWKQGRRGNQPQHF
TRBV20-1	many	TRBJ1-4	-	TGCAGTGCTAGCCCCGGTAATGAAAAACTGTTTTTT	CSASPGNEKLFF
TRBV5-1	-	TRBJ1-6	-	TGCGCCAGCAGCTTGGTACCCAATTCACCCCTCCACTTT	CASSLVPNSPLHF
TRBV7-9	many	TRBJ1-5	-	TGTGCCAGCAGCCACCAGAGGGGAATCTACCAGCCCCAGCATTTT	CASSHQRGIYQPQHF
TRBV6-5	many	TRBJ2-7	TRBD2	TGTGCCAGCAGTTATGAACTAGCGGGATCCTACGAGCAGTACTTC	CASSYELAGSYEQYF
TRBV9	few	TRBJ2-1	-	TGTGCCAGCAGCGTAGATCTAGGAAGCTCCTACAATGAGCAGTTCTTC	CASSVDLGSSYNEQFF
TRBV4-1	many	TRBJ2-7	TRBD1	TGCGCCAGCAGCCGGCAGACAGGGCCCTACGAGCAGTACTTC	CASSRQTGPYEQYF
TRBV3-1	-	TRBJ2-1	TRBD2	TGTGCCAGCAGCATACCTAGCGGGAGGCCTATAAATGAGCAGTTCTTC	CASSIPSGRPINEQFF
TRBV29-1	many	TRBJ2-3	-	TGCAGCGTTCGTCAGGGAGATGATACGCAGTATTTT	CSVRQGDDTQYF
TRBV20-1	-	TRBJ2-2	-	TGCAGTGCTAGATTTGCGGACACCGGGGAGCTGTTTTTT	CSARFADTGELFF
TRBV7-9	many	TRBJ1-1	-	TGTGCCAGCAGCGCCACAGGGAGGACTGAAGCTTTCTTT	CASSATGRTEAFF
TRBV7-2	-	TRBJ1-2	-	TGTGCCAGCAAAATTCAAAGGACCTATGGCTACACCTTC	CASKIQRTYGYTF
TRBV5-1	-	TRBJ2-5	-	TGCGCCAGCAGCTTGGAGTCGGGCGAGACCCAGTACTTC	CASSLESGETQYF
TRBV2	many	TRBJ2-5	TRBD1	TGTGCCAGCAGTAAGGGACAGGGGCTCCAAGAGACCCAGTACTTC	CASSKGQGLQETQYF
TRBV20-1	few	TRBJ2-7	-	TGCAGTGCTAGAGATTCCATTCCCCGATGGGTGTGGGGCTCCTACGAGCAGTACTTC	CSARDSIPRWVWGSYEQYF
TRBV5-1	many	TRBJ1-2	-	TGTGCCAGCAGCTTAGCTGGGAACTATGGCTACACCTTC	CASSLAGNYGYTF
TRBV10-1	many	TRBJ2-3	-	TGCGCCAGCAGCTCAGGAGGAACAGATACGCAGTATTTT	CASSSGGTDTQYF
TRBV2	-	TRBJ2-1	-	TGTGCCAGCAATGAGCAGTTCTTC	CASNEQFF
TRBV11-2	-	TRBJ2-3	TRBD1	TGTGCCAGCAGTCAAACAGGGGAACTAACAGATACGCAGTATTTT	CASSQTGELTDTQYF
TRBV7-9	many	TRBJ2-7	-	TGTGCCAGCAGCTTATTGACAGACTACGAGCAGTACTTC	CASSLLTDYEQYF
TRBV14	many	TRBJ2-7	-	TGTGCCAACCCAGCGGTCGAGCAGTACTTC	CANPAVEQYF